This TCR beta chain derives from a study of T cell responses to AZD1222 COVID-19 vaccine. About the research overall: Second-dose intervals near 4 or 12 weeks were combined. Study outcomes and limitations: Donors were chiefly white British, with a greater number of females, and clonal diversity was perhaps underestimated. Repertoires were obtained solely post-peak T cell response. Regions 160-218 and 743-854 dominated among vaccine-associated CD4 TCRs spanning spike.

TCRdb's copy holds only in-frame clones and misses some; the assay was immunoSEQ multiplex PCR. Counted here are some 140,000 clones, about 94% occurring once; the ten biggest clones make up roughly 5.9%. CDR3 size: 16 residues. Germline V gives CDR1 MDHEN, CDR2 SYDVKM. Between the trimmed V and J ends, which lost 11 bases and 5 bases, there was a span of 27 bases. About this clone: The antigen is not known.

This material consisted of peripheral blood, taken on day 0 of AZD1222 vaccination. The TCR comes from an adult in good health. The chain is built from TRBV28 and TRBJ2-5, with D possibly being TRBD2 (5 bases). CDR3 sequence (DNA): TGTGCCCCCAACCCCCCGAGGGTGGTTCTTTGGGAGACCCAGTACTTC. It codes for CAPNPPRVVLWETQYF.